This TCR beta chain stems from a study of T cells after somatic rescue of genetic block. Assay: immunoSEQ multiplex PCR; the TCRdb copy retains only in-frame clones and omits some. The data show about 52,000 clones, roughly 96% seen once. This CDR3 has 16 amino acids. Between the trimmed V and J ends, which lost 1 base and 2 bases, there was a span of 12 bases. Germline CDR1 is MGHRA and CDR2 is YSYEKL. The chain recombines TRBV4-1 with TRBJ2-1; possible D gene TRBD2, 5 bases. The sample consisted of peripheral blood mononuclear cells (PBMCs). This sequence originates from a child under two years old. CDR3 sequence reads: CASSQGLPETYNEQFF. DNA for the CDR3: TGCGCCAGCAGCCAAGGACTACCCGAGACCTACAATGAGCAGTTCTTC.